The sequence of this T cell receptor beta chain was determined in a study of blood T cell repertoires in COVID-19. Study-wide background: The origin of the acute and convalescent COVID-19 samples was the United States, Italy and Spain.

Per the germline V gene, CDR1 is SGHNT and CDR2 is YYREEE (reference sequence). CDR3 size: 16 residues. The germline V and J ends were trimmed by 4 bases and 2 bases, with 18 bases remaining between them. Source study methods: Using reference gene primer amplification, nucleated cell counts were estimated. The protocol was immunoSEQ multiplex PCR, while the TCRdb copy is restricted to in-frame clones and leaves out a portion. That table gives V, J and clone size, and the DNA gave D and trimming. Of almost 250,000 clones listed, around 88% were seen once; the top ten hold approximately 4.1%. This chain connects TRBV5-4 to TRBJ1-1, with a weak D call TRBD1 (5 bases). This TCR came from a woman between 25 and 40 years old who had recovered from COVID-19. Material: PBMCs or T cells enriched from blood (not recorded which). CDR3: CASSRPSTATNTEAFF. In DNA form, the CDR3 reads TGTGCCAGCAGCAGGCCTTCGACAGCCACCAACACTGAAGCTTTCTTT.